Below are 8 T cell receptor beta chains sequenced from a single sample in a study of CD8 T cells in ankylosing spondylitis. TCRdb processed the 5' RACE reads anew with MiXCR; each CDR3 protein has one entry. The repertoire holds around 250,000 distinct CDR3 sequences, with around 10% as singletons. The sample comprised blood, either unsorted or a sorted T cell fraction (not recorded which). The receptors stem from a male donor with ankylosing spondylitis or in good health (not recorded which).

The chain recombines TRBV29-1 with TRBJ2-5; D remains ambiguous. CDR3 length: 14 residues. V was pared by 4 bases and J by 3 bases, with 15 bases between. Germline CDR1 reads SQVTM; CDR2 reads ANQGSEA. The CDR3 DNA reads as TGCAGCGTTGCCGGAGCCCTCCCGGAAGAGACCCAGTACTTC. Encoded protein: CSVAGALPEETQYF.

This clonotype has a count of ten or more. The chain uses TRBV12-3 or TRBV12-4 and TRBJ2-3, with 9 bases fitting TRBD1. The V and J ends lost 5 bases and 4 bases, in that order; junction bases with no gene match: 10. The CDR3 length is 16 residues. DNA of the CDR3: TGTGCCAGCAGTCTAAACAGGGGGCGCTTATCAGATACGCAGTATTTT. Protein: CASSLNRGRLSDTQYF.

This clonotype was recorded many times. The chain has TRBV24-1 and TRBJ2-5; the D gene is possibly TRBD2 (5 bases). The CDR3 extends over 14 amino acids. CDR1 is KGHDR and CDR2 is SFDVKD in the germline V gene. V was trimmed by 4 bases and J by 5 bases, leaving 13 bases between them. The CDR3 DNA sequence: TGTGCCACCAGTGAGGGAGTTTCAACGGAGACCCAGTACTTC. As protein: CATSEGVSTETQYF.

In this sample, this clonotype turned up many times. J is TRBJ2-1 and V is TRBV20-1; 7 nucleotides match TRBD2. Germline CDR1 is DFQATT and CDR2 is SNEGSKA (reference sequence). The length of the CDR3 is 13 residues. J gave up 7 bases and V 6 bases, and 9 bases lay outside the gene matches. CDR3 in amino acids: CSAAGTMGNEQFF. CDR3 nucleotides: TGCAGTGCCGCCGGGACTATGGGGAATGAGCAGTTCTTC.

This clonotype was seen at least ten times. J is TRBJ2-1 and V is TRBV20-1, with 14 bases matching TRBD2. CDR3 size: 15 residues. J lost 6 bases, V lost 5 bases, and 6 bases had no gene match. CDR1 and CDR2 from the germline V gene are DFQATT and SNEGSKA (reference sequence). This CDR3 reads CSALRGTSGSNEQFF. The CDR3, as DNA: TGCAGTGCTCTGAGGGGGACTAGCGGGAGCAATGAGCAGTTCTTC.

This clonotype was detected many times. The genes are TRBV5-1 and TRBJ2-7; 9 nucleotides line up with TRBD1. Germline V gene data show CDR1 as SGHRS and CDR2 as YFSETQ. The CDR3 consists of 14 residues. The J segment lost 4 bases and the V segment lost 7 bases, leaving 9 bases of the junction unmatched. The CDR3 sequence is CASSWTGVPYEQYF. For the CDR3, the DNA is TGCGCCAGCTCCTGGACAGGGGTCCCTTACGAGCAGTACTTC. Full variable domain (remainder filled in from reference TRBV5-1 and TRBJ2-7): KAGVTQTPRYLIKTRGQQVTLSCSPISGHRSVSWYQQTPGQGLQFLFEYFSETQRNKGNFPGRFSGRQFSNSRSEMNVSTLELGDSALYLCASSWTGVPYEQYFGPGTRLTVT.

The rearrangement joins TRBV5-1 to TRBJ2-6; D not certain. Germline V CDR1 and CDR2: SGHRS, YFSETQ. The CDR3 has 16 residues. Trimming took off 4 bases at V and 0 bases at J, with 11 bases between the two ends. In nucleotides, the CDR3 is TGCGCCAGCAGCACCAGGACCCTCTCTGGGGCCAACGTCCTGACTTTC. Translated: CASSTRTLSGANVLTF.

This clonotype was detected a few times. The V and J genes are TRBV7-2 and TRBJ2-1; 7 nucleotides align to TRBD1. Germline lookup yields CDR1 SGHTA and CDR2 FQGNSA. The CDR3 loop spans 15 amino acids. J gave up 5 bases and V 5 bases, and 9 bases lay outside the gene matches. The CDR3 spells CASSPDRVTDNEQFF. The CDR3 region has the DNA TGTGCCAGCAGCCCTGACAGGGTGACCGACAATGAGCAGTTCTTC. The complete variable domain, with remaining parts taken from reference TRBV7-2 and TRBJ2-1, reads GAGVSQSPSNKVTEKGKDVELRCDPISGHTALYWYRQSLGQGLEFLIYFQGNSAPDKSGLPSDRFSAERTGGSVSTLTIQRTQQEDSAVYLCASSPDRVTDNEQFFGPGTRLTVL.